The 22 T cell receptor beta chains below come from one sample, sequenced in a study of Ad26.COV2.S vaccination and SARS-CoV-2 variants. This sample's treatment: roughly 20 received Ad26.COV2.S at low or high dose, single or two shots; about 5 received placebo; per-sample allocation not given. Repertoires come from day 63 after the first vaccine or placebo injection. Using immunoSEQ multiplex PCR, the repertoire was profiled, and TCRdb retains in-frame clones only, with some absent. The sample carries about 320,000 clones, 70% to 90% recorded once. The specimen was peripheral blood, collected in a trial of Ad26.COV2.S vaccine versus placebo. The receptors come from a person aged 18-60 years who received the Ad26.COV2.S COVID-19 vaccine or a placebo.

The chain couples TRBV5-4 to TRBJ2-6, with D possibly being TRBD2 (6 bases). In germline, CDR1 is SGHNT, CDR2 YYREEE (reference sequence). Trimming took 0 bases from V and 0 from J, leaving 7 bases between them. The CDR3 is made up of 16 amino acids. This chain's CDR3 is CASSLGGLSGANVLTF. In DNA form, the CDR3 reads TGTGCCAGCAGCTTGGGGGGACTCTCTGGGGCCAACGTCCTGACTTTC.

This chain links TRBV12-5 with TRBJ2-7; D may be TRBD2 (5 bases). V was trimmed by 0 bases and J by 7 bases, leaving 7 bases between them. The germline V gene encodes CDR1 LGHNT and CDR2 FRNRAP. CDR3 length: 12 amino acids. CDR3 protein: CASGLVLGEQYF. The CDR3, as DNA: TGTGCTAGTGGTTTGGTACTAGGGGAGCAGTACTTC.

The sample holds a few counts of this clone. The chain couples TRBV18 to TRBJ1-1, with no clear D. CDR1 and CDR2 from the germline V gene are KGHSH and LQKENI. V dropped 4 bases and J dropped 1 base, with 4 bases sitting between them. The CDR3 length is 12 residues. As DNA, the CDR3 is TGTGCCAGCTCACACAGGAACACTGAAGCTTTCTTT. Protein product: CASSHRNTEAFF.

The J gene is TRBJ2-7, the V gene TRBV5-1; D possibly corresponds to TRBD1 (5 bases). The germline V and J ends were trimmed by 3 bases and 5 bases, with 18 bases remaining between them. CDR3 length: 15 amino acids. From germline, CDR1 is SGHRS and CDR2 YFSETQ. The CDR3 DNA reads TGCGCCAGCAGCTCACTCCTGCAGGGAAAGGACGAGCAGTACTTC. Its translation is CASSSLLQGKDEQYF.

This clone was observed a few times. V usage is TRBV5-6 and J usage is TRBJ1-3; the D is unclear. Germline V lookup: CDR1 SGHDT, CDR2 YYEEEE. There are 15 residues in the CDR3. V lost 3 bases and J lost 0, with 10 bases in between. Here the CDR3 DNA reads TGTGCCAGCAGCTCTACCGACACCTCTGGAAACACCATATATTTT. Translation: CASSSTDTSGNTIYF.

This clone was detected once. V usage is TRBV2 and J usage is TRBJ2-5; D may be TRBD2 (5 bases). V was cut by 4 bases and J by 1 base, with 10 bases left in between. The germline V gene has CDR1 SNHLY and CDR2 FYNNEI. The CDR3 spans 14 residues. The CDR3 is CASSAGYSQETQYF. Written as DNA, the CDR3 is TGTGCCAGCAGTGCGGGGTACAGCCAAGAGACCCAGTACTTC.

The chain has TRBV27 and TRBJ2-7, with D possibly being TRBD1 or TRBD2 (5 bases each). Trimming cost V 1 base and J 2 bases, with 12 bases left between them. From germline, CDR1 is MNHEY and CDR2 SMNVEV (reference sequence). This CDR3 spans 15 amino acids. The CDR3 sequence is CASSLFWGTPYEQYF. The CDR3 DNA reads TGTGCCAGCAGTTTATTCTGGGGGACCCCCTACGAGCAGTACTTC.

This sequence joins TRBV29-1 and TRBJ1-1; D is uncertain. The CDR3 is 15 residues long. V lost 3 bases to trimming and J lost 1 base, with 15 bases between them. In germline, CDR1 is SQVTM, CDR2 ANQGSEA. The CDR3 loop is CSVDGFLQANTEAFF. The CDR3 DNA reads TGCAGCGTTGATGGATTCTTACAAGCGAACACTGAAGCTTTCTTT.

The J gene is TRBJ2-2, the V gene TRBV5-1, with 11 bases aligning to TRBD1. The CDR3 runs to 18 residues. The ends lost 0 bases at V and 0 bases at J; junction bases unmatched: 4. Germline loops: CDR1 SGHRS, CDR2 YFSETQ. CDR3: CASSLARTGGANTGELFF. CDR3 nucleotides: TGCGCCAGCAGCTTGGCCCGGACAGGGGGCGCGAACACCGGGGAGCTGTTTTTT.

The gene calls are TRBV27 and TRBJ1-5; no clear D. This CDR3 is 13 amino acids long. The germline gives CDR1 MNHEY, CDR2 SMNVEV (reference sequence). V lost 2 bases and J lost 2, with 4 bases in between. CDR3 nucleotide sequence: TGTGCCAGCAGTTTAAATGGCAATCAGCCCCAGCATTTT. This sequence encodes CASSLNGNQPQHF.

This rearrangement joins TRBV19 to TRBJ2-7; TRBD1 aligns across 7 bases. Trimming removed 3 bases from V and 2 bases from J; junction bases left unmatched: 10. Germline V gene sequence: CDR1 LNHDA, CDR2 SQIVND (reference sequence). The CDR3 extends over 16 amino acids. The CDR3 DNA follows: TGTGCCAGTAGTATGGTCCAGACAGGGAATCCCTACGAGCAGTACTTC. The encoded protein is CASSMVQTGNPYEQYF.

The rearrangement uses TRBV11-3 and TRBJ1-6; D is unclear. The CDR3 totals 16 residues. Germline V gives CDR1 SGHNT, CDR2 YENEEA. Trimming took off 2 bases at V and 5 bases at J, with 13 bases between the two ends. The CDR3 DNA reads TGTGCCAGCAGCTTACGGTCCGGCACGAATAATTCACCCCTCCACTTT. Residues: CASSLRSGTNNSPLHF.

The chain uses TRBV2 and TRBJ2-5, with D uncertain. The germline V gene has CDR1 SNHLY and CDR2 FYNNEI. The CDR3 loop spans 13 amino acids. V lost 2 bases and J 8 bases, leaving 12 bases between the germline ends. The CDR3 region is CASSENLVSTQYF. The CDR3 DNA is TGTGCCAGCAGTGAAAATCTAGTTAGTACCCAGTACTTC.

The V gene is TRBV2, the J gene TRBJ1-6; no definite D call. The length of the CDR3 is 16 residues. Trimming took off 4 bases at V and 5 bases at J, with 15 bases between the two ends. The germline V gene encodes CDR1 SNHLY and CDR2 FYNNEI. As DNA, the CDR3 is TGTGCCAGCAGTGGATTGGACGGATTCGATAATTCACCCCTCCACTTT. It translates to CASSGLDGFDNSPLHF.

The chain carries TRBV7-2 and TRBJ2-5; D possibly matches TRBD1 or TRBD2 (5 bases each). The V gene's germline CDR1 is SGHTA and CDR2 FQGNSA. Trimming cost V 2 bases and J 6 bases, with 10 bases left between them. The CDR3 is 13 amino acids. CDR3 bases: TGTGCCAGCAGCTTATATGGGGGACAGACCCAGTACTTC. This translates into CASSLYGGQTQYF.

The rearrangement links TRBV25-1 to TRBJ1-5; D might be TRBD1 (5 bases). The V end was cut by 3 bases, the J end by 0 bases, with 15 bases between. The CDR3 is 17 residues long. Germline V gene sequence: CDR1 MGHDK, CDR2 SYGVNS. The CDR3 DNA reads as TGTGCCAGCAGTGACTCCCGGGACCGTTATAGCAATCAGCCCCAGCATTTT. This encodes CASSDSRDRYSNQPQHF.

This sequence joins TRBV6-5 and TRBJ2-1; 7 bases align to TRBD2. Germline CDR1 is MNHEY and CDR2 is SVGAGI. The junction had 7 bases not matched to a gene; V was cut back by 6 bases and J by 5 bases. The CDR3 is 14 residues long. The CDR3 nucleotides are TGTGCCAGCAGCAGACTAGCCGGGGACAATGAGCAGTTCTTC. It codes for CASSRLAGDNEQFF.

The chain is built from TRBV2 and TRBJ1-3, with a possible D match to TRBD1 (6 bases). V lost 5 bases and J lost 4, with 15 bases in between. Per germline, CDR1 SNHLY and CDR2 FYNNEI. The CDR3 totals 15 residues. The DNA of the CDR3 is TGTGCCAGCAGTCCAAATACAGGGTCGGGAAACACCATATATTTT. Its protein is CASSPNTGSGNTIYF.

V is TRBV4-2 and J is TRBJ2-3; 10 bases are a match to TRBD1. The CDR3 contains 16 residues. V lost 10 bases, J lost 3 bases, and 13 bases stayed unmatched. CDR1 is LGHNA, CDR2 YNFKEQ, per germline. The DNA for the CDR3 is TGTGCCACCTCACAAAAAACGGGACAGGGGACAGATACGCAGTATTTT. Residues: CATSQKTGQGTDTQYF.

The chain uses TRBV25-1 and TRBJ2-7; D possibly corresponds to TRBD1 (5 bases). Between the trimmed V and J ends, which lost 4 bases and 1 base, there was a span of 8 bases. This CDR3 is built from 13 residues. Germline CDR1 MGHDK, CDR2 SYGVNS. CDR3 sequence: CASSGQGSYEQYF. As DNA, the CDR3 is TGTGCCAGCAGTGGTCAGGGATCCTACGAGCAGTACTTC.

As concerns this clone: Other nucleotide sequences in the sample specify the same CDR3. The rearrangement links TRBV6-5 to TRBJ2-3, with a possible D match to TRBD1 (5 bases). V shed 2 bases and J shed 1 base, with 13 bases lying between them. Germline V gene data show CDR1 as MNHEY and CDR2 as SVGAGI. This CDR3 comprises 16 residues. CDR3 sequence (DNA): TGTGCCAGCAGTTACGGGGCAGGTGCTGGCACAGATACGCAGTATTTT. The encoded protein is CASSYGAGAGTDTQYF.

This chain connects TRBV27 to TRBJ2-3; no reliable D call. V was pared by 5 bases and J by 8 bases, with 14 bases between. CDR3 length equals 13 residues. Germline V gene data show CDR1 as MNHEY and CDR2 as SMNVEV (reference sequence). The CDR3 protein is CASSPDRWGTQYF. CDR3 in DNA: TGTGCCAGCAGTCCCGATAGATGGGGTACGCAGTATTTT.